The clone carrying this TCR beta chain was observed a few times. MiXCR was run by TCRdb on the RT-PCR reads, yielding one entry per CDR3 protein. The data show roughly 160,000 distinct CDR3 sequences, with roughly 11% seen just once and 12% held by the top ten. This specimen comes from a study of response to subunit inactivated influenza vaccine. Germline V gene sequence: CDR1 SQVTM, CDR2 ANQGSEA. The CDR3 length is 13 residues. V was pared by 3 bases and J by 5 bases, with 11 bases between. The source was non-naive T cells sorted from PBMCs, collected roughly 45 days after vaccination. The chain is built from TRBV29-1 and TRBJ2-4; no reliable D call. The clonotype was recovered from a man in his forties or fifties who received an inactivated influenza vaccine. CDR3 nucleotides: TGCAGCGTTGAGACGGACGGCGAAAACATTCAGTACTTC. This gives the protein CSVETDGENIQYF.